This entry features one T cell receptor (beta chain) sequence. What it recognizes is unknown. The data were obtained in a study of OX40 agonist ivuxolimab in advanced cancers. The overall study: The drug used for patients, ivuxolimab, was an agonistic anti-OX40 (CD134) antibody. Intravenous ivuxolimab at 0.01 to 10 mg/kg was given to patients every 2 weeks.

Study-wide findings and caveats: The mean number of expanded clones was higher in CD8+ T cells than in CD4+.

Using immunoSEQ multiplex PCR, the repertoire was profiled, and TCRdb retains in-frame clones only, with some absent. The sample lists some 80,000 clones, roughly nine tenths occurring once. Germline trimming cut 5 bases from V and 5 bases from J; bases unmatched to any gene: 2. The CDR3 consists of 11 residues. Germline loops: CDR1 DFQATT, CDR2 SNEGSKA (reference sequence). This TCR was sampled from an adult with an advanced solid tumor such as melanoma, head and neck, liver or kidney cancer. Sequenced here: CD4+ or CD8+ T cells sorted from blood, sampled in a trial of the OX40 agonist ivuxolimab. The gene calls are TRBV20-1 and TRBJ2-5; 7 bases line up with TRBD1. CDR3 residues: CSALRGETQYF. The CDR3 DNA reads TGCAGTGCTCTCAGGGGGGAGACCCAGTACTTC.